The clone carrying this TCR beta chain was recorded a few times. The data stem from a study of human T cells and chemical hapten exposure. Each CDR3 protein gets one entry after TCRdb re-called the RACE reads with MiXCR. The sample includes 300,000 to 350,000 distinct CDR3 sequences, around 7% of them seen just once. The CDR3 has 16 residues. Germline values: CDR1 MNHEY, CDR2 SMNVEV (reference sequence). Losses at the gene ends were 2 bases for V and 3 bases for J; bases not matched to a gene: 5. The time point here: patch test 1, 2 weeks after DPC sensitization. Treatment reported: therapeutic diphenylcyclopropenone sensitization with weekly scalp DPC.

The source material was whole blood, sampled in connection with sensitization to the hapten diphenylcyclopropenone (DPC). The TCR comes from a woman aged 18-35 years with alopecia areata. Some clones in this sample may be carry-over from other donors' samples. This chain links TRBV27 with TRBJ2-2, with TRBD2 identical over 8 bases. CDR3 amino acids: CASSLTLGGDTGELFF. The CDR3 nucleotides are TGTGCCAGCAGTTTAACTCTCGGGGGGGACACCGGGGAGCTGTTTTTT.